These 26 T cell receptor beta chains came from one sample sequenced in a study of blood T cell repertoires in COVID-19. Produced via immunoSEQ multiplex PCR; TCRdb's table is partial and in-frame only. The sample carries about 250,000 clones, 65% to 90% recorded once. Sequences were obtained from PBMCs or T cells enriched from blood (not recorded which). The receptor set was obtained from a woman aged 45-59 years with acute COVID-19.

This rearrangement joins TRBV4-3 to TRBJ1-2, with D unresolved. Germline-derived CDR1 and CDR2 are LGHNA and YSLEER. The V end was cut by 4 bases, the J end by 0 bases, with 12 bases between. The CDR3 has 15 amino acids. The CDR3 sequence: CASSPNRLANYGYTF. The CDR3 nucleotides read TGCGCCAGCAGCCCGAATAGACTAGCTAACTATGGCTACACCTTC.

This clone is a singleton in its sample. The chain links TRBV7-9 to TRBJ1-3; weak D call: TRBD1 (5 bases). Germline V gene data show CDR1 as SEHNR and CDR2 as FQNEAQ (reference sequence). Trimming took 5 bases from V and 0 from J, leaving 14 bases between them. This CDR3 contains 16 residues. The CDR3 nucleotides read TGTGCCAGCAGCCTTGACAGTCTCAGCTCTGGAAACACCATATATTTT. It is translated as CASSLDSLSSGNTIYF.

This clone came up once. V gene TRBV5-1 combines with J gene TRBJ1-1, with D perhaps TRBD1 (5 bases). In germline, CDR1 is SGHRS, CDR2 YFSETQ. The CDR3 covers 14 residues. Trimming left V 0 bases short and J 6 bases short, with 12 bases between. CDR3 residues: CASSLGPREAEAFF. For the CDR3, the DNA is TGCGCCAGCAGCTTGGGACCCAGGGAGGCTGAAGCTTTCTTT.

This chain uses TRBV4-1 with TRBJ1-1; a weak D match, TRBD1 (6 bases). CDR1 is MGHRA, CDR2 YSYEKL, per germline. The CDR3 has 15 amino acids. The V end lost 3 bases, the J end lost 0 bases, and 11 bases lay between the germline ends. CDR3 bases: TGCGCCAGCAGCCAGGCCGGACAGTTGAACACTGAAGCTTTCTTT. Amino acids: CASSQAGQLNTEAFF.

The chain joins TRBV19 to TRBJ2-1, with D perhaps matching TRBD2 (6 bases). This CDR3 region has 15 residues. Germline CDR1 and CDR2: LNHDA and SQIVND (reference sequence). V lost 3 bases to trimming and J lost 6 bases, with 15 bases between them. CDR3 nucleotide sequence: TGTGCCAGTAGTATTTTTTCTCTGGGGGGCAATGAGCAGTTCTTC. Its protein is CASSIFSLGGNEQFF. Supplemented by reference TRBV19 and TRBJ2-1, the full variable domain reads DGGITQSPKYLFRKEGQNVTLSCEQNLNHDAMYWYRQDPGQGLRLIYYSQIVNDFQKGDIAEGYSVSREKKESFPLTVTSAQKNPTAFYLCASSIFSLGGNEQFFGPGTRLTVL.

In DNA form, the CDR3 reads TGTGCCAGCAGCGTAGGAGGGAACTATGGCTACACCTTC. This codes for CASSVGGNYGYTF. The chain is built from TRBV9 and TRBJ1-2, with D hard to call. The CDR3 is 13 residues long. Germline V gene data show CDR1 as SGDLS and CDR2 as YYNGEE. The germline V and J ends were trimmed by 0 bases and 2 bases, with 5 bases remaining between them.

V usage is TRBV7-9 and J usage is TRBJ1-1, with D possibly being TRBD1 (6 bases). Germline lookup yields CDR1 SEHNR and CDR2 FQNEAQ (reference sequence). The CDR3 runs 14 residues. V lost 1 base and J lost 4, with 10 bases in between. This CDR3 is CASSLDRVITEAFF. In DNA form, the CDR3 reads TGTGCCAGCAGCTTAGACAGGGTTATCACTGAAGCTTTCTTT.

This clone was recorded a few times. The chain links TRBV12-3 or TRBV12-4 to TRBJ1-5; weak D call: TRBD1 (6 bases). The CDR3 is made up of 13 amino acids. V was pared by 5 bases and J by 5 bases, with 10 bases between. The CDR3 loop is CASSPRQDQPQHF. As DNA, the CDR3 is TGTGCCAGCAGTCCCAGACAGGATCAGCCCCAGCATTTT.

This chain links TRBV7-8 with TRBJ1-5; D is possibly TRBD1 (5 bases). From germline, CDR1 is SGHVS and CDR2 FQNEAQ. The CDR3 covers 14 residues. The V end was cut by 5 bases, the J end by 3 bases, with 11 bases between. The CDR3, as DNA: TGTGCCAGCAGCGGAGACAGCCTCAATCAGCCCCAGCATTTT. Its translation: CASSGDSLNQPQHF. Complete variable domain (other parts from reference TRBV7-8 and TRBJ1-5): GAGVSQSPRYKVAKRGQDVALRCDPISGHVSLFWYQQALGQGPEFLTYFQNEAQLDKSGLPSDRFFAERPEGSVSTLKIQRTQQEDSAVYLCASSGDSLNQPQHFGDGTRLSIL.

As for this clone: The same CDR3 arises from other DNA sequences in this sample as well. This chain links TRBV7-9 with TRBJ2-1; D unclear. Germline V gene lookup returns CDR1 SEHNR and CDR2 FQNEAQ (reference sequence). Deletions cut 5 bases from V and 7 bases from J, with 9 bases between. The CDR3 is 12 amino acids. CDR3 nucleotides: TGTGCCAGCAGCCTATCGGGTAATGAGCAGTTCTTC. It codes for CASSLSGNEQFF.

Remarks on this clone: Other DNA sequences from this sample encode an identical CDR3 as well. The chain uses TRBV5-1 and TRBJ1-2; D ambiguous. The ends were cut back, 4 bases at V and 6 bases at J, with 13 bases in the middle. The germline CDR1 and CDR2 sequences are SGHRS and YFSETQ. The CDR3 has 13 residues. CDR3 amino acids: CASSLGSRDGYTF. CDR3 nucleotide sequence: TGCGCCAGCAGCCTGGGGTCCCGGGATGGCTACACCTTC.

The chain recombines TRBV18 with TRBJ2-1; D might be TRBD1 (6 bases). V gave up 3 bases and J gave up 1 base, with 10 bases separating them. CDR1 and CDR2 (germline): KGHSH, LQKENI. CDR3 length: 15 amino acids. Here the CDR3 DNA reads TGTGCCAGCTCACCGGACAGCCAGTCCTACAATGAGCAGTTCTTC. Protein product: CASSPDSQSYNEQFF.

In nucleotides, the CDR3 is TGTGCCAGCAGCGCAAGCGGCAGCACAGATACGCAGTATTTT. Translating gives CASSASGSTDTQYF. The rearrangement links TRBV3-1 (or the pseudogene TRBV3-2) to TRBJ2-3; D perhaps matches TRBD2 (5 bases). Germline CDR1 LGHDT, CDR2 YNNKEL (reference sequence). The CDR3 is 14 residues long. Trimming removed 5 bases from V and 0 bases from J, with 9 bases in between.

The chain recombines TRBV11-3 with TRBJ1-1, with no clear D. Per germline, CDR1 SGHNT and CDR2 YENEEA. V dropped 3 bases and J dropped 1 base, with 6 bases sitting between them. The CDR3 totals 13 residues. The CDR3 sequence: CASSFSRNTEAFF. DNA of the CDR3: TGTGCCAGCAGCTTTTCCAGGAACACTGAAGCTTTCTTT.

The rearrangement uses TRBV6-5 and TRBJ1-4; 9 bases line up with TRBD1. The germline CDR1 and CDR2 sequences are MNHEY and SVGAGI. The CDR3 covers 14 residues. V lost 6 bases to trimming and J lost 4 bases; unmatched junction nucleotides: 3. The CDR3 here is CASSPDRGNEKLFF. The CDR3 nucleotides are TGTGCCAGCAGCCCGGACAGGGGTAATGAAAAACTGTTTTTT.

V is TRBV7-9 and J is TRBJ1-4, with a weak D call TRBD1 (5 bases). V lost 2 bases and J 0 bases, leaving 13 bases between the germline ends. From germline, CDR1 is SEHNR and CDR2 FQNEAQ (reference sequence). The CDR3 contains 17 residues. The CDR3 spells CASSLPTGATTNEKLFF. The DNA of the CDR3 is TGTGCCAGCAGCTTACCTACAGGAGCAACAACTAATGAAAAACTGTTTTTT.

Ten or more counts support this clone. The V and J genes are TRBV19 and TRBJ2-7; tentatively, D is TRBD1 (6 bases). Germline assignment: CDR1 LNHDA and CDR2 SQIVND (reference sequence). V was pared by 3 bases and J by 3 bases, with 12 bases between. The CDR3 has 14 amino acids. DNA for the CDR3: TGTGCCAGTAGTATCGTTGGACAGAACTACGAGCAGTACTTC. Translation gives CASSIVGQNYEQYF.

The chain employs TRBV15 and TRBJ1-4, with D maybe TRBD1 (5 bases). Trimming took 2 bases from V and 8 from J, leaving 21 bases between them. The CDR3 has 17 residues. Germline V gene lookup returns CDR1 LNHNV and CDR2 YYDKDF (reference sequence). CDR3 sequence: CATSRPTERQKGEKLFF. CDR3 sequence (DNA): TGTGCCACCAGCAGACCAACTGAAAGACAGAAAGGGGAAAAACTGTTTTTT.

On this clone: The same CDR3 can be traced to other DNA sequences in this sample. This chain joins TRBV3-1 (or the pseudogene TRBV3-2) and TRBJ1-2; D ambiguous. Germline V gives CDR1 LGHDT, CDR2 YNNKEL (reference sequence). The V end was cut by 1 base, the J end by 0 bases, with 6 bases between. CDR3 length equals 14 residues. The CDR3: CASSQGGSNYGYTF. CDR3 nucleotides: TGTGCCAGCAGCCAAGGCGGATCTAACTATGGCTACACCTTC.

This clone was picked up a small number of times. The CDR3 spells CASSLQGASTDTQYF. For the CDR3, the DNA is TGTGCCAGCAGCTTACAGGGGGCGAGCACAGATACGCAGTATTTT. The chain carries TRBV7-8 and TRBJ2-3; 8 bases agree with TRBD1. This CDR3 comprises 15 residues. Germline lookup yields CDR1 SGHVS and CDR2 FQNEAQ. Trimming cost V 2 bases and J 0 bases; bases outside gene matches: 1.

The chain combines TRBV5-1 with TRBJ1-4; maybe TRBD1 (5 bases). This CDR3 spans 15 amino acids. With 0 bases removed from V and 8 bases from J, the gap between germline ends came to 14 bases. Germline CDR1 reads SGHRS; CDR2 reads YFSETQ. Here the CDR3 reads CASSLAGAGREKLFF. The CDR3 DNA reads TGCGCCAGCAGCTTGGCCGGGGCAGGGAGGGAAAAACTGTTTTTT.

This chain joins TRBV5-1 and TRBJ1-4; TRBD1 matches at 9 bases. The CDR3 runs 16 residues. The germline CDR1 and CDR2 sequences are SGHRS and YFSETQ. J was trimmed by 2 bases and V by 3 bases; bases with no gene match: 5. CDR3 nucleotides: TGCGCCAGCAGCTCAATCACAGGGGGCACTAATGAAAAACTGTTTTTT. Protein sequence: CASSSITGGTNEKLFF.

Notes on this clone: The sample contains more than one DNA sequence encoding this CDR3. The rearrangement joins TRBV18 to TRBJ1-4; tentatively, D is TRBD1 (5 bases). The V gene lost 3 bases and the J gene lost 4 bases, with 9 bases spanning the gap. The germline gives CDR1 KGHSH, CDR2 LQKENI. This CDR3 is 14 amino acids long. The CDR3 region is CASSPPGLNEKLFF. CDR3 bases: TGTGCCAGCTCACCCCCGGGACTTAATGAAAAACTGTTTTTT.

This chain links TRBV7-3 with TRBJ2-3; 7 positions match TRBD1. The trim removed 6 bases at V and 1 base at J, leaving 4 bases unmatched. The CDR3 covers 14 residues. The germline V gene encodes CDR1 SGHTA and CDR2 FQGTGA. The CDR3 loop is CASSRTGGTDTQYF. CDR3 DNA: TGTGCCAGCAGTAGGACAGGCGGCACAGATACGCAGTATTTT.

The rearrangement links TRBV9 to TRBJ2-3, with no clear D. Germline assignment: CDR1 SGDLS and CDR2 YYNGEE. V was clipped by 3 bases and J by 6 bases, with 8 bases between them. The CDR3 runs to 12 residues. The CDR3, as DNA: TGTGCCAGCAGCGAGAGAACCGATACGCAGTATTTT. Its protein is CASSERTDTQYF.

V is TRBV7-2 and J is TRBJ1-4; 7 bases fit TRBD1. The V gene's germline CDR1 is SGHTA and CDR2 FQGNSA. Unmatched junction bases numbered 2, after V lost 2 bases and J lost 5 bases. The CDR3 covers 14 residues. CDR3 protein: CASSLRQGNEKLFF. CDR3 in DNA: TGTGCCAGCAGCTTACGACAGGGCAATGAAAAACTGTTTTTT. Combining the CDR3 with reference TRBV7-2 and TRBJ1-4 gives the whole variable domain GAGVSQSPSNKVTEKGKDVELRCDPISGHTALYWYRQSLGQGLEFLIYFQGNSAPDKSGLPSDRFSAERTGGSVSTLTIQRTQQEDSAVYLCASSLRQGNEKLFFGSGTQLSVL.